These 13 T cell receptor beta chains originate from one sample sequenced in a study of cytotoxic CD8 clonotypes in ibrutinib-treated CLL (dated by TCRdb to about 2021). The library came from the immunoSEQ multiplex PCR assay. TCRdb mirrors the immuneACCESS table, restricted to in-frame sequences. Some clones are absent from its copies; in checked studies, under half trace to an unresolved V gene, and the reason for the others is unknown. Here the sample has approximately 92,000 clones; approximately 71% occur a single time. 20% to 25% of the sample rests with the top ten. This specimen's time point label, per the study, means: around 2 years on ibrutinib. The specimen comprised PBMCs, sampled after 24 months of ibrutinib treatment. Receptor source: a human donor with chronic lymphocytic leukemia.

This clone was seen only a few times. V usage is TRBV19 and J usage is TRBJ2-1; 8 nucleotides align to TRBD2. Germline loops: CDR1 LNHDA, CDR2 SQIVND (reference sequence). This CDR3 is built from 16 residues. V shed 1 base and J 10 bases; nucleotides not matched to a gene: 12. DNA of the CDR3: TGTGCCAGTAGTATAGGGGCTAGCGGGCCGACCTTGGAGCAGTTCTTC. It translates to CASSIGASGPTLEQFF.

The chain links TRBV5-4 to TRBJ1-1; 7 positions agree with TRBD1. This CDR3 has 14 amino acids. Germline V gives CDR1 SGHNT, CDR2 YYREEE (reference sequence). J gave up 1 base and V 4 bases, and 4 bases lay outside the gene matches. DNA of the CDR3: TGTGCCAGCAGCGCAGGGGGTTCGAACACTGAAGCTTTCTTT. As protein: CASSAGGSNTEAFF. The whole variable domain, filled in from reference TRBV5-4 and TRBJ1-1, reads ETGVTQSPTHLIKTRGQQVTLRCSSQSGHNTVSWYQQALGQGPQFIFQYYREEENGRGNFPPRFSGLQFPNYSSELNVNALELDDSALYLCASSAGGSNTEAFFGQGTRLTVV.

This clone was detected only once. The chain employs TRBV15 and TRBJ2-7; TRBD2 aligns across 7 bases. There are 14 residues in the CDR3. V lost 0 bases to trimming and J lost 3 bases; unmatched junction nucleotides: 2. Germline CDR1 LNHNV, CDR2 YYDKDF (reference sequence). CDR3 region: CATSRERESYEQYF. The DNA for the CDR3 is TGTGCCACCAGCAGAGAGCGGGAGAGCTACGAGCAGTACTTC.

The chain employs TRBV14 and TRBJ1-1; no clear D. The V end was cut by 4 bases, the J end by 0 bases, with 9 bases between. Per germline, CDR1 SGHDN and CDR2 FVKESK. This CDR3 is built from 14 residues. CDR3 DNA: TGTGCCAGCAGCCGGGCGGGCGTGAACACTGAAGCTTTCTTT. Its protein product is CASSRAGVNTEAFF.

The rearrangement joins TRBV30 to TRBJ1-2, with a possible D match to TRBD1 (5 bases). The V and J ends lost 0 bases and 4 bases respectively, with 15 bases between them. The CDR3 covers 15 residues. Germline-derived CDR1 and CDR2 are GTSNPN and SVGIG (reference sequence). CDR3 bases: TGTGCCTGGAGTGTACTGGAGGGGAACGGCTATGGCTACACCTTC. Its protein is CAWSVLEGNGYGYTF.

The DNA for the CDR3 is TGTGCCAGCAGCTCAGAGGGGGGTATGGCTGGGGCCAACGTCCTGACTTTC. Its protein product is CASSSEGGMAGANVLTF. This sequence joins TRBV11-2 and TRBJ2-6; either TRBD1 or TRBD2 may supply D (6 bases each). Germline loops: CDR1 SGHAT, CDR2 FQNNGV. This CDR3 has 17 residues. V shed 4 bases and J shed 2 bases, with 15 bases lying between them.

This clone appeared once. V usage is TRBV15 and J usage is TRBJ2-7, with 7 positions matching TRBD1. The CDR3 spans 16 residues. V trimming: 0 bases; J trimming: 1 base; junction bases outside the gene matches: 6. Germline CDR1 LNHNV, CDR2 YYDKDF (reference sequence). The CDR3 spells CATSRDLTTGSYEQYF. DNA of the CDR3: TGTGCCACCAGCAGAGACCTGACGACAGGGTCCTACGAGCAGTACTTC. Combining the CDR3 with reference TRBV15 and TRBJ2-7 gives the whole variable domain DAMVIQNPRYQVTQFGKPVTLSCSQTLNHNVMYWYQQKSSQAPKLLFHYYDKDFNNEADTPDNFQSRRPNTSFCFLDIRSPGLGDTAMYLCATSRDLTTGSYEQYFGPGTRLTVT.

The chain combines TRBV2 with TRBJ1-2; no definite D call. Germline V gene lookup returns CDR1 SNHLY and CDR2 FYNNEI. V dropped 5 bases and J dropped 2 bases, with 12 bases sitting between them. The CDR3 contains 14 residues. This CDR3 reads CASSSHLGNYGYTF. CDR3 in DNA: TGTGCCAGCAGTTCTCATCTGGGGAACTATGGCTACACCTTC.

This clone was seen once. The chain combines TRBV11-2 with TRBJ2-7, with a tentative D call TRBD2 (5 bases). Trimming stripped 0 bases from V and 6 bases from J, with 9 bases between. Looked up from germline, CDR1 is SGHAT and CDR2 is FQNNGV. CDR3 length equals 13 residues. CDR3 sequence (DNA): TGTGCCAGCAGCTTAGATCTGGGAGTCGAGCAGTACTTC. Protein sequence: CASSLDLGVEQYF.

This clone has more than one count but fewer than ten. This CDR3 is CASSSPGREKLFF. CDR3 DNA sequence: TGTGCCAGCAGCTCCCCCGGGAGAGAAAAACTGTTTTTT. This chain links TRBV5-8 with TRBJ1-4; no definite D call. V lost 3 bases, J lost 8 bases, and 11 bases lay in between. The CDR3 extends over 13 amino acids. CDR1 and CDR2 from the germline V gene are SGHTS and YDEGEE. Looking up the rest from reference TRBV5-8 and TRBJ1-4 gives the full variable domain: EAGVTQSPTHLIKTRGQQATLRCSPISGHTSVYWYQQALGLGLQFLLWYDEGEERNRGNFPPRFSGRQFPNYSSELNVNALELEDSALYLCASSSPGREKLFFGSGTQLSVL.

As DNA, the CDR3 is TGCGCCAGCAGCTTTGAGACAGGGGGCTTGGCTGAAGCTTTCTTT. It is translated as CASSFETGGLAEAFF. V gene TRBV5-1 combines with J gene TRBJ1-1, with 10 bases that match TRBD1. V dropped 2 bases and J dropped 6; count of bases not matched to a gene: 7. Germline loops: CDR1 SGHRS, CDR2 YFSETQ. This CDR3 is 15 amino acids long. The full variable domain, with the rest looked up from reference TRBV5-1 and TRBJ1-1, is KAGVTQTPRYLIKTRGQQVTLSCSPISGHRSVSWYQQTPGQGLQFLFEYFSETQRNKGNFPGRFSGRQFSNSRSEMNVSTLELGDSALYLCASSFETGGLAEAFFGQGTRLTVV.

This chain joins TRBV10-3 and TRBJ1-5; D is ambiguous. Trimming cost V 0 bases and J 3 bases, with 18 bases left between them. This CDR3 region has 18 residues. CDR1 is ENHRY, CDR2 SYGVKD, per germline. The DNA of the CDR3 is TGTGCCATCAGTGAGTCTATCTTATCGGGAGATGACAATCAGCCCCAGCATTTT. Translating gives CAISESILSGDDNQPQHF.

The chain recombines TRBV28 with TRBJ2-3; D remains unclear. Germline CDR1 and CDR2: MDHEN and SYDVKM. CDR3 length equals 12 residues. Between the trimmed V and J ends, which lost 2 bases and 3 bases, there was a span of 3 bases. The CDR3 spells CASSLRTDTQYF. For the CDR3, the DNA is TGTGCCAGCAGTTTAAGGACAGATACGCAGTATTTT.